These T cell receptor beta chains were read from a single sample in a study of cytomegalovirus exposure and HLA in healthy donors. This table comes from immunoSEQ multiplex PCR, and its TCRdb copy is limited to in-frame clones, with some not included. The repertoire holds almost 75,000 clones, with approximately 80% as singletons. The sample was PBMCs. The source of these receptors is a man aged 25 to 40 in good health and CMV-seronegative. The CDR3 runs from the conserved cysteine through the conserved F or W. The D gene is left open where the match is weak. Clone size is given for some rows only: seen once, a few or many times, or a class if the clone is expanded.

j_call cdr3_length clone_size v_call d_call cdr3_nt cdr3_aa
TRBJ2-1 18 NA TRBV7-3 TRBD2 TGTGCCAGCAGCCGCGGCACCCCAGGACTAGCGGCCGATAATGAGCAGTTCTTC CASSRGTPGLAADNEQFF
TRBJ1-5 14 NA TRBV12-5 NA TGTGCTAGTGGTTTGCAGGGATACAATCAGCCCCAGCATTTT CASGLQGYNQPQHF
TRBJ1-5 14 NA TRBV27 NA TGTGCCAGCAGTTTCACAGGTGGCAATCAGCCCCAGCATTTT CASSFTGGNQPQHF
TRBJ1-1 15 NA TRBV7-6 TRBD1 TGTGCCAGCAGCCCAGGGGTTGCAGGGGGCGGTAAAGCTTTCTTT CASSPGVAGGGKAFF
TRBJ2-7 14 few TRBV28 NA TGTGCCAGCAGCTCCACATTTTGGCCCTACGAGCAGTACTTC CASSSTFWPYEQYF
TRBJ2-5 14 NA TRBV7-9 NA TGTGCCAGCAGCTTAGTCGGTAGCCAAGAGACCCAGTACTTC CASSLVGSQETQYF
TRBJ2-3 14 NA TRBV5-1 TRBD2 TGCGCCAGCAGTACTAGCGGGGACACAGATACGCAGTATTTT CASSTSGDTDTQYF
TRBJ1-2 14 few TRBV30 NA TGTGCCTGGAGTGTAGGTGATCGGACAACTGGCTACACCTTC CAWSVGDRTTGYTF
TRBJ2-1 15 NA TRBV7-2 TRBD2 TGTGCCAGCAGCCCGGGACTAGCGGTAGGCAATGAGCAGTTCTTC CASSPGLAVGNEQFF
TRBJ1-1 15 few TRBV28 NA TGTGCCAGCAGTTCCGGGACACGAATGAACACTGAAGCTTTCTTT CASSSGTRMNTEAFF